The present TCR beta chain was sequenced within a study of T cells in Graves' hyperthyroidism and ophthalmopathy. Uncontrolled infection, other autoimmune disease, pregnancy and lactation each barred patients from inclusion. Regarding the study as a whole: Most thyroid-expanded clonotypes above 0.001 were also found in blood. The model's output predicted ophthalmopathy at a median of 6.5 months prior to onset.

The germline V and J ends were trimmed by 3 bases and 4 bases, with 13 bases remaining between them. The CDR3 runs 14 residues. The V gene's germline CDR1 is SNHLY and CDR2 FYNNEI. The sample holds many counts of this clonotype. The antigen remains undetermined. RNA transcripts yielded amplified TCR beta CDR3 regions. HTBI primers drove first-round RT-PCR of the TCR CDR3. TCRdb reprocessed the multiplex PCR reads via MiXCR and lists one record per CDR3 protein. Among 660,000 or so distinct CDR3 sequences, about 45% were seen once, and the ten largest hold about 7%. The sequence was obtained from an adult man with Graves' disease, either hyperthyroidism or ophthalmopathy (not recorded which). Source material: peripheral blood or thyroid tissue (not recorded which). The rearrangement uses TRBV2 and TRBJ2-7; D is undetermined. The DNA of the CDR3 is TGTGCCAGCAGTGAGACCCTCCCCTTTTACGAGCAGTACTTC. The encoded protein is CASSETLPFYEQYF.